The clone carrying this T cell receptor beta chain was picked up a small number of times. Germline and junction disagree at one end, which may indicate a read error. The data stem from a study of regulatory T cells in long-lasting Graves disease. Indicated time point: persistent/refractory GD, antithyroid drugs over 5 years with positive TRAb. Preparation of the TCR library used RNA extracted from PBMCs. Germline loops: CDR1 LNHDA, CDR2 SQIVND (reference sequence). The CDR3 loop spans 12 amino acids. To make TCR beta libraries, researchers used iRepertoire HTBI primers and Arm-PCR of CDR3 regions. TCRdb reprocessed the multiplex PCR reads with MiXCR, giving one entry per CDR3 protein. Among more than 300,000 distinct CDR3 sequences listed, 23% were seen once.

The J gene is TRBJ2-6, the V gene TRBV19; tentatively, D is TRBD1 (6 bases). This TCR came from a woman aged 40 to 50 with Graves disease. The source was peripheral blood mononuclear cells (PBMCs), collected when the disease was refractory, from a patient treated with antithyroid drugs. The CDR3 sequence is CGTGFGANVLTF. The DNA for the CDR3 is TGCGGCACAGGGTTTGGGGCCAACGTCCTGACTTTC. The complete variable domain, with remaining parts taken from reference TRBV19 and TRBJ2-6, reads DGGITQSPKYLFRKEGQNVTLSCEQNLNHDAMYWYRQDPGQGLRLIYYSQIVNDFQKGDIAEGYSVSREKKESFPLTVTSAQKNPTAFYLCGTGFGANVLTFGAGSRLTVL.